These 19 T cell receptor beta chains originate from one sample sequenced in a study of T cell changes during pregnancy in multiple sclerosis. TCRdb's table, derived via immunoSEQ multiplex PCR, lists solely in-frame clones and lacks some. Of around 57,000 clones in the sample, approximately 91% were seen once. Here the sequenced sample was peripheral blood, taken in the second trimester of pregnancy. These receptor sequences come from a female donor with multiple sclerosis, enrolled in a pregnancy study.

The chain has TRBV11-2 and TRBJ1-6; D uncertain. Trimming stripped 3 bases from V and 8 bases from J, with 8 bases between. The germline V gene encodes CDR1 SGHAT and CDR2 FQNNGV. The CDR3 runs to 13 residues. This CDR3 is CASSFGADSPLHF. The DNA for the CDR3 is TGTGCCAGCAGCTTCGGCGCGGATTCACCCCTCCACTTT.

For the CDR3, the DNA is TGTGCCAGCAGGCTAGACCCAAGCTCCTACAATGAGCAGTTCTTC. Translated, it gives CASRLDPSSYNEQFF. The chain combines TRBV7-9 with TRBJ2-1; no firm D call. The germline gives CDR1 SEHNR, CDR2 FQNEAQ (reference sequence). This CDR3 region has 15 residues. V gave up 6 bases and J gave up 0 bases, with 12 bases separating them.

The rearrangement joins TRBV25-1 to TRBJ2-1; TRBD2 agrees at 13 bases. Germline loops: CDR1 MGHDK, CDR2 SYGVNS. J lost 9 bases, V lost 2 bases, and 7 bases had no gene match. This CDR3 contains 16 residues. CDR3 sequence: CASSETSGGGPAEQFF. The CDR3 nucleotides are TGTGCCAGCAGTGAAACTAGCGGGGGGGGTCCTGCTGAGCAGTTCTTC.

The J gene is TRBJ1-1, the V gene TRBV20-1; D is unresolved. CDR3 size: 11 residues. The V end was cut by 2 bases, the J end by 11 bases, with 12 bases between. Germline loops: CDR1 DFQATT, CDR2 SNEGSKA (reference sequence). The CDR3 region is CSARRGPGAFF. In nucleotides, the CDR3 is TGCAGTGCTAGAAGAGGTCCGGGGGCTTTCTTT.

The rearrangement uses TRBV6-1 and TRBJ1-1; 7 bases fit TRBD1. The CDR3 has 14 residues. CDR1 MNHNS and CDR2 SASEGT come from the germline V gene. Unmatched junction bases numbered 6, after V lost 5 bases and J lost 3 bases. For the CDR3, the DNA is TGTGCCAGCAGTACCAGGGGGGAGTACACTGAAGCTTTCTTT. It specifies CASSTRGEYTEAFF.

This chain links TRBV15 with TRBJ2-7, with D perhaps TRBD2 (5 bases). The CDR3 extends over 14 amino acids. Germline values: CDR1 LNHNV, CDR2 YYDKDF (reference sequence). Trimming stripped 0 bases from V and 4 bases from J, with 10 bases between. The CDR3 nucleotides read TGTGCCACCAGCAGAGAAAATGGAGGTTACGAGCAGTACTTC. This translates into CATSRENGGYEQYF.

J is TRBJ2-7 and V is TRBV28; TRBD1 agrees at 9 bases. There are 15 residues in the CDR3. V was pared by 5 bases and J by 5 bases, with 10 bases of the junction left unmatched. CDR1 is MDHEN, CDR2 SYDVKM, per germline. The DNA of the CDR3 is TGTGCCAGCAGTCCCCAAGGGACAGGGAAGAACGAGCAGTACTTC. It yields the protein CASSPQGTGKNEQYF.

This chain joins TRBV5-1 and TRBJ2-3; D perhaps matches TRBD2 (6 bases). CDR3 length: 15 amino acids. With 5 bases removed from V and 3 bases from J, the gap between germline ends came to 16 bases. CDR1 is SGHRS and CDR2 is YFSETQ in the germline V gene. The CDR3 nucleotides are TGCGCCAGCAGACATTCCGGGGGAGGAACAGATACGCAGTATTTT. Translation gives CASRHSGGGTDTQYF.

Here the CDR3 DNA reads TGCGCCAGCAGCTTAGCCGGGACAGGGGCGCACGAGCAGTACTTC. Translation: CASSLAGTGAHEQYF. The chain recombines TRBV5-1 with TRBJ2-7; 10 bases map to TRBD1. The CDR3 contains 15 residues. V lost 2 bases, J lost 5 bases, and 7 bases stayed unmatched. The germline V gene has CDR1 SGHRS and CDR2 YFSETQ.

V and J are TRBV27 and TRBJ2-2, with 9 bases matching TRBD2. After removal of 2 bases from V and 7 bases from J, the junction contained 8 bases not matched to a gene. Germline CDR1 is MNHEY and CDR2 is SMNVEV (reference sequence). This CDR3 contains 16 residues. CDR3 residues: CASSLLLAGADGELFF. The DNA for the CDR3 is TGTGCCAGCAGTTTACTGTTAGCGGGGGCGGACGGGGAGCTGTTTTTT.

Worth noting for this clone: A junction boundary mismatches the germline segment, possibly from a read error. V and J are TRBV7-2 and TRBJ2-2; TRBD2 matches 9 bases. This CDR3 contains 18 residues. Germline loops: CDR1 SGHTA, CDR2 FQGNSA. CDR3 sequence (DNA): TGTGCCAGCAGCATAGCGGGAGATACAGGGATCAGGACCGGGGAGCTGTTTTTT. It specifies CASSIAGDTGIRTGELFF.

The CDR3 loop is CATASGQDRVKLFF. CDR3 DNA sequence: TGTGCCACCGCTTCGGGACAGGATCGCGTAAAACTGTTTTTT. This chain links TRBV15 with TRBJ1-4; 8 bases are a match to TRBD1. The CDR3 sequence is 14 residues long. J lost 10 bases, V lost 8 bases, and 12 bases had no gene match. CDR1 is LNHNV, CDR2 YYDKDF, per germline (reference sequence).

CDR3 amino acids: CASSGTGTGIETQYF. The CDR3 DNA follows: TGTGCCAGCAGCGGGACCGGGACAGGGATTGAGACCCAGTACTTC. The chain uses TRBV2 and TRBJ2-5, with 9 nucleotides matching TRBD1. The CDR3 totals 15 residues. The J segment lost 5 bases and the V segment lost 6 bases, leaving 10 bases of the junction unmatched. Germline V CDR1 and CDR2: SNHLY, FYNNEI.

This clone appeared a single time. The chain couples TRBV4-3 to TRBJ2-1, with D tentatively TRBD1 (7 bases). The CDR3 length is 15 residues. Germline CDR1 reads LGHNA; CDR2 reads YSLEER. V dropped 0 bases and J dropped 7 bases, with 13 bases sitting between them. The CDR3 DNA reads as TGCGCCAGCAGCCAAGAGGCCGCAGGGGGGAATGAGCAGTTCTTC. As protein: CASSQEAAGGNEQFF.

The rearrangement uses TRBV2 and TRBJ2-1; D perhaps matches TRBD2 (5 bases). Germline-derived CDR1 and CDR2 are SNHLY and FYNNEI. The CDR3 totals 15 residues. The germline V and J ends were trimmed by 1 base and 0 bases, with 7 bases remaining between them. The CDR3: CASSEGESSYNEQFF. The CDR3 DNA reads TGTGCCAGCAGTGAAGGGGAGAGCTCCTACAATGAGCAGTTCTTC.

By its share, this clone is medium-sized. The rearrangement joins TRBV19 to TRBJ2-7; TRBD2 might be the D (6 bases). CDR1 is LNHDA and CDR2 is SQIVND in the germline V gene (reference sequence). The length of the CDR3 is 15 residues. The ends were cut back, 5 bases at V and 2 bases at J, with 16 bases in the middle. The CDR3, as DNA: TGTGCCAGTAGTGTATCGGGACTCACCACCTACGAGCAGTACTTC. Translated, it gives CASSVSGLTTYEQYF. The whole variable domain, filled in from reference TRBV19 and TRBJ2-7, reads DGGITQSPKYLFRKEGQNVTLSCEQNLNHDAMYWYRQDPGQGLRLIYYSQIVNDFQKGDIAEGYSVSREKKESFPLTVTSAQKNPTAFYLCASSVSGLTTYEQYFGPGTRLTVT.

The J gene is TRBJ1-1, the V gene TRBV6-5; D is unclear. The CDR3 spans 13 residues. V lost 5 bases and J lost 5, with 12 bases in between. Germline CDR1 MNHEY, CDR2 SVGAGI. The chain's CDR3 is CASSTIRTTEAFF. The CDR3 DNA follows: TGTGCCAGCAGTACCATCCGAACAACTGAAGCTTTCTTT.

The CDR3 protein is CASSSPSGGYNEQFF. CDR3 bases: TGCGCCAGCAGCTCCCCTAGCGGGGGCTACAATGAGCAGTTCTTC. This chain joins TRBV5-1 and TRBJ2-1; 10 bases line up with TRBD2. This CDR3 contains 15 residues. V lost 3 bases and J lost 3; bases outside the gene matches: 3. Germline V CDR1 and CDR2: SGHRS, YFSETQ.

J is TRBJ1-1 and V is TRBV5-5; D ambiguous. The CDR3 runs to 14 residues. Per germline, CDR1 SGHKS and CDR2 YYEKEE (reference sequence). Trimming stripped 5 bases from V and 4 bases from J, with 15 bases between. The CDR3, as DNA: TGTGCCAGCAGATCTTTTGGCCCCCTCACTGAAGCTTTCTTT. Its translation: CASRSFGPLTEAFF.